A selection of T cell receptor beta chains follows, all from one sample in a study of regulatory T cells in long-lasting Graves disease. One entry per CDR3 protein, called by TCRdb with MiXCR from the multiplex PCR reads. The sample carries approximately 470,000 distinct CDR3 sequences, roughly 20% recorded once. The material sequenced was peripheral blood mononuclear cells (PBMCs), taken when the disease was refractory, from a patient treated with antithyroid drugs. Receptors originate from a female donor with Graves disease. Both conserved end residues are part of each CDR3. A D gene is named only where the DNA matches it firmly. Size values are once, few and many counts, or a class for expanded clones, and some rows have none.

CDR3 protein: CASSDGYRSTNEKLFF
CDR3 DNA: TGTGCCAGCAGTGACGGCTACAGGTCAACTAATGAAAAACTGTTTTTT
J gene: TRBJ1-4
V gene: TRBV6-2/TRBV6-3
clone size: NA
D gene: NA

CDR3 protein: CASSGEPGRPYEQYF
CDR3 DNA: TGTGCCAGCAGTGGGGAACCCGGGAGACCTTACGAGCAGTACTTC
J gene: TRBJ2-7
V gene: TRBV27
clone size: many
D gene: NA

CDR3 protein: CASSVDGQGVSYEQYF
CDR3 DNA: TGTGCCAGCAGCGTAGATGGACAGGGGGTTTCCTACGAGCAGTACTTC
J gene: TRBJ2-7
V gene: TRBV9
clone size: NA
D gene: TRBD1

CDR3 protein: CASTPASGRSYEQYF
CDR3 DNA: TGTGCCAGCACCCCGGCTAGCGGGAGGTCCTACGAGCAGTACTTC
J gene: TRBJ2-7
V gene: TRBV6-1
clone size: few
D gene: TRBD2

CDR3 protein: CSVETGRNEKLFF
CDR3 DNA: TGCAGCGTTGAAACAGGCAGGAATGAAAAACTGTTTTTT
J gene: TRBJ1-4
V gene: TRBV29-1
clone size: many
D gene: NA

CDR3 protein: CASSYSSKGGGTEAFF
CDR3 DNA: TGTGCCAGCAGTTACTCGAGTAAAGGGGGAGGGACTGAAGCTTTCTTT
J gene: TRBJ1-1
V gene: TRBV6-2/TRBV6-3
clone size: many
D gene: NA

CDR3 protein: CASSPPGHSYNEQFF
CDR3 DNA: TGTGCCAGCAGCCCCCCGGGCCACTCCTACAATGAGCAGTTCTTC
J gene: TRBJ2-1
V gene: TRBV14
clone size: few
D gene: NA

CDR3 protein: CASSRSGATDTQYF
CDR3 DNA: TGTGCCAGTAGTCGGTCGGGAGCCACAGATACGCAGTATTTT
J gene: TRBJ2-3
V gene: TRBV19
clone size: NA
D gene: NA

CDR3 protein: CASASGSYEQYF
CDR3 DNA: TGTGCCAGCGCTAGCGGATCCTACGAGCAGTACTTC
J gene: TRBJ2-7
V gene: TRBV7-8
clone size: many
D gene: TRBD2

CDR3 protein: CASSLLPGLAGGETQYF
CDR3 DNA: TGTGCCAGCAGCCTACTCCCGGGACTAGCGGGGGGAGAGACCCAGTACTTC
J gene: TRBJ2-5
V gene: TRBV7-2
clone size: once
D gene: TRBD2

CDR3 protein: CASSPWTGNNEQFF
CDR3 DNA: TGTGCCAGCAGCCCGTGGACAGGCAACAATGAGCAGTTCTTC
J gene: TRBJ2-1
V gene: TRBV9
clone size: NA
D gene: TRBD1

CDR3 protein: CSALQGVGGYTF
CDR3 DNA: TGCAGTGCCTTACAGGGGGTAGGCGGCTACACCTTC
J gene: TRBJ1-2
V gene: TRBV20-1
clone size: NA
D gene: TRBD1

CDR3 protein: CATSEPPATTGANVLTF
CDR3 DNA: TGTGCCACCAGTGAACCTCCCGCTACGACCGGGGCCAACGTCCTGACTTTC
J gene: TRBJ2-6
V gene: TRBV24-1
clone size: few
D gene: NA

CDR3 protein: CSARDRGASTEAFF
CDR3 DNA: TGCAGTGCCCGAGACCGGGGGGCGAGCACTGAAGCTTTCTTT
J gene: TRBJ1-1
V gene: TRBV20-1
clone size: NA
D gene: NA

CDR3 protein: CASSQTSIIEQFF
CDR3 DNA: TGTGCCAGCAGCCAAACTAGTATCATTGAGCAGTTCTTC
J gene: TRBJ2-1
V gene: TRBV3-1
clone size: NA
D gene: NA

CDR3 protein: CASSEGGILAFF
CDR3 DNA: TGTGCCAGCAGTGAGGGAGGGATCCTTGCTTTCTTT
J gene: TRBJ1-1
V gene: TRBV2
clone size: many
D gene: NA

CDR3 protein: CASRSPGQGYQPQHF
CDR3 DNA: TGTGCCAGCAGATCCCCGGGACAGGGGTATCAGCCCCAGCATTTT
J gene: TRBJ1-5
V gene: TRBV6-1
clone size: NA
D gene: TRBD1

CDR3 protein: CSARVYRGMNTEAFF
CDR3 DNA: TGCAGTGCTCGTGTTTATAGGGGTATGAACACTGAAGCTTTCTTT
J gene: TRBJ1-1
V gene: TRBV20-1
clone size: many
D gene: NA

CDR3 protein: CASSQESGTSYEQYF
CDR3 DNA: TGTGCCAGCAGCCAAGAGAGCGGGACCTCCTACGAGCAGTACTTC
J gene: TRBJ2-7
V gene: TRBV4-2
clone size: NA
D gene: TRBD2

CDR3 protein: CASSLMGRSTEAFF
CDR3 DNA: TGTGCCAGCAGTTTAATGGGACGGAGCACTGAAGCTTTCTTT
J gene: TRBJ1-1
V gene: TRBV12-3/TRBV12-4
clone size: NA
D gene: NA

CDR3 protein: CASSLTGTGFLDEQYF
CDR3 DNA: TGTGCCAGCAGTTTAACCGGGACAGGGTTTTTGGACGAGCAGTACTTC
J gene: TRBJ2-7
V gene: TRBV27
clone size: NA
D gene: TRBD1